This section outlines one T cell receptor (beta chain) sequence together with its context. What it binds is not known. This specimen comes from a study of OX40 agonist ivuxolimab in advanced cancers. Study as a whole: Three patients got partial responses; one had hepatocellular carcinoma and two had cutaneous melanoma. Findings of the study overall: Dosing at 0.1 to 3.0 mg/kg was accompanied by clonal expansion of CD4+ and CD8+ blood T cells by week 6.

The CDR3 extends over 15 amino acids. With V trimmed by 2 bases and J by 4 bases, 2 bases remained unmatched. Germline CDR1 is MDHEN and CDR2 is SYDVKM. TCRdb's copy holds only in-frame clones and misses some; the assay was immunoSEQ multiplex PCR. The repertoire has around 100,000 clones, 93% of them found once; the top ten carry roughly 0.27%. The sequences come from CD4+ or CD8+ T cells sorted from blood, collected in a trial of the OX40 agonist ivuxolimab. This TCR was recovered from an adult with an advanced solid tumor such as melanoma, head and neck, liver or kidney cancer. The rearrangement uses TRBV28 and TRBJ2-1, with 10 bases fitting TRBD2. CDR3 in DNA: TGTGCCAGCAGTTTAACTAGCGGGAAGTACAATGAGCAGTTCTTC. This codes for CASSLTSGKYNEQFF.